Only a few counts were recorded for the clone carrying this T cell receptor beta chain. This entry belongs to a study of blood T cell repertoires in COVID-19. Study details: The United States, Italy and Spain were the sources of the acute and convalescent COVID-19 samples. From T cells, B-cell-depleted T cells, or PBMCs came the material, which was cDNA or gDNA.

The germline CDR1 and CDR2 sequences are SGHDN and FVKESK. The CDR3 has 15 residues. J lost 4 bases, V lost 5 bases, and 7 bases had no gene match. Under the authors' procedure: Estimation of nucleated cell counts was performed using reference gene primer amplification. TCRdb's copy holds only in-frame clones and misses some; the assay was immunoSEQ multiplex PCR. V, J and clone size are those of that table, while D and trimming were read from the DNA. The table records 250,000 to 350,000 clones, about nine tenths of them present only once. The sequenced sample consisted of peripheral blood. This TCR derives from a woman aged 40 to 50 who had recovered from COVID-19. The chain combines TRBV14 with TRBJ2-2; TRBD1 agrees at 7 bases. CDR3 DNA sequence: TGTGCCAGCAGCAAGGGGGCTAGCCGCACCGGGGAGCTGTTTTTT. Translating it yields CASSKGASRTGELFF.